This TCR beta chain was documented in a study of technical replicates of blood from several donors. Method: immunoSEQ multiplex PCR; TCRdb's copy keeps in-frame clones and lacks some. In the table there are some 87,000 clones, roughly 97% of which are singletons. This receptor was obtained from a human donor in good health. Sequencing was done on a sample of T cells isolated from PBMCs.

CDR3 bases: TGTGCCAGCAGCGTAGAGACTAGCGGAACCTACAATGAGCAGTTCTTC. Translated, it gives CASSVETSGTYNEQFF. The chain is built from TRBV9 and TRBJ2-1; 9 nucleotides agree with TRBD2. CDR3 length equals 16 residues. V dropped 0 bases and J dropped 2; count of bases not matched to a gene: 3. CDR1 is SGDLS, CDR2 YYNGEE, per germline.